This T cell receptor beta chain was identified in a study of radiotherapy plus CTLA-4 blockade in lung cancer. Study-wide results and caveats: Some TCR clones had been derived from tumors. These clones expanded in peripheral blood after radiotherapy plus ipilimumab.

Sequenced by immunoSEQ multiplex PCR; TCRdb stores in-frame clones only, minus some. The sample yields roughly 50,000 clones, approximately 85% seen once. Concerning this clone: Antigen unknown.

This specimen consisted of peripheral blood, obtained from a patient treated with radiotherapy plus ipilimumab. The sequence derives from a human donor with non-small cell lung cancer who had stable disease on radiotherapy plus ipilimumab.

The CDR3: CASSPTGTEPFYGYTF. As DNA, the CDR3 is TGTGCCAGCAGCCCGACCGGGACTGAGCCTTTCTATGGCTACACCTTC. This chain links TRBV5-4 with TRBJ1-2; D perhaps matches TRBD1 (5 bases). V was cut by 4 bases and J by 4 bases, with 20 bases left in between. Germline CDR1 SGHNT, CDR2 YYREEE (reference sequence). The CDR3 is made up of 16 amino acids.